The present T cell receptor beta chain was sequenced within a study of blood T cell repertoires in COVID-19. Overall study: Donors in the United States, Italy and Spain gave samples during acute or convalescent COVID-19. PBMCs, B-cell-depleted T cells, or T cells provided the cDNA or gDNA that made up the material.

CDR3 length: 13 residues. Trimming cost V 3 bases and J 1 base, with 6 bases left between them. In the original analysis: Estimation of nucleated cell counts relied on the amplification of reference gene primers. The table came from immunoSEQ multiplex PCR; TCRdb's copy has only in-frame clones and leaves some out. Clonal size and the V and J genes are those of that table, whereas D and trimming came from the DNA. Here the sample spans about 260,000 clones, 90% being singletons. As regards this clone: Other nucleotide sequences from this sample produce the same CDR3.

The TCR comes from a woman between 40 and 55 years old with acute or convalescent COVID-19. Sequencing input: peripheral blood. The chain joins TRBV12-3 or TRBV12-4 to TRBJ1-1; D unclear. The CDR3 DNA reads TGTGCCAGCAGTTTTCTCAGGAACACTGAAGCTTTCTTT. Amino acids: CASSFLRNTEAFF.